Listed below are T cell receptor beta chains from one sample, sequenced in a study of T cells after yellow fever vaccination. Each CDR3 protein gets one entry after TCRdb re-called the 5' RACE reads with MiXCR. The sample contains over 150,000 distinct CDR3 sequences, 6.2% of which appear only once. The sample in question was CD4+ T cells sorted from PBMCs, obtained on the day of the first yellow fever vaccination. These receptors were taken from a man between 18 and 29 years old who received the YFV17D yellow fever vaccine. The CDR3 runs from the conserved cysteine through the conserved F or W. D genes are given only for firm matches. Clone size is given for some rows only: seen once, a few or many times, or a class if the clone is expanded.

j_call	clone_size	cdr3_length	v_call	d_call	cdr3_nt	cdr3_aa
TRBJ2-3	few	13	TRBV20-1	TRBD1	TGCAGTGCTAGCGACAGGGCGATAGATACGCAGTATTTT	CSASDRAIDTQYF
TRBJ1-5	NA	16	TRBV5-4	TRBD1	TGTGCCAGCAGCTTAGGCGGGGACAGGGGTGACCAGCCCCAGCATTTT	CASSLGGDRGDQPQHF
TRBJ2-7	many	16	TRBV28	NA	TGTGCCAGCAGTTTAAATTTCTGGGAGAGCTCCTACGAGCAGTACTTC	CASSLNFWESSYEQYF
TRBJ1-1	many	14	TRBV12-3/TRBV12-4	TRBD1	TGTGCCAGCAGTTACGGACAGGGGTACACTGAAGCTTTCTTT	CASSYGQGYTEAFF
TRBJ1-6	many	15	TRBV24-1	NA	TGTGCCACCAGTGAAGGCAAACACTGGGAGTCACCCCTCCACTTT	CATSEGKHWESPLHF
TRBJ2-5	many	13	TRBV11-2	TRBD1	TGTGCGAGCAGTAGGACAGGCCAAGAGACCCAGTACTTC	CASSRTGQETQYF
TRBJ1-2	many	12	TRBV20-1	NA	TGCAGTGCTAGGACAGAGAACTATGGCTACACCTTC	CSARTENYGYTF
TRBJ2-3	many	16	TRBV5-1	TRBD2	TGCGCCAGCAGCTTGGCACTAGCGGGGAGCACAGATACGCAGTATTTT	CASSLALAGSTDTQYF
TRBJ2-3	few	15	TRBV11-2	NA	TGTGCCAGCAGCTCCCGGGCCAAGCACACAGATACGCAGTATTTT	CASSSRAKHTDTQYF
TRBJ2-2	many	14	TRBV5-6	NA	TGTGCCAGCAGCTTGTCGGTGGGGATCGGGGAGCTGTTTTTT	CASSLSVGIGELFF
TRBJ2-1	many	15	TRBV20-1	TRBD2	TGCAGTGGCAAGCCAGCGGGGCCCGCCTACAATGAGCAGTTCTTC	CSGKPAGPAYNEQFF
TRBJ1-4	many	14	TRBV6-5	TRBD1	TGTGCCAGCAGTTATTTGGGACAGGGCGGAAAACTGTTTTTT	CASSYLGQGGKLFF
TRBJ2-3	few	15	TRBV7-2	NA	TGTGCCAGCAGCAAGGACTACCTTAGCACAGATACGCAGTATTTT	CASSKDYLSTDTQYF
TRBJ2-2	once	20	TRBV3-1	TRBD2	TGTGCCAGCAGCCAAGACACCCCTCTTTCGGTAGCGGGAAGCACCGGGGAGCTGTTTTTT	CASSQDTPLSVAGSTGELFF
TRBJ2-3	many	16	TRBV5-1	NA	TGCGCCAGCAGCGCCTGGGGACGGTCTAGCACAGATACGCAGTATTTT	CASSAWGRSSTDTQYF
TRBJ1-1	few	14	TRBV5-4	TRBD1	TGTGCCAGCAGCTGGGACAGGGCTGGCACTGAAGCTTTCTTT	CASSWDRAGTEAFF
TRBJ1-4	few	17	TRBV6-5	NA	TGTGCCAGCAGTTACGCGTCACTCCGTGCAACTAATGAAAAACTGTTTTTT	CASSYASLRATNEKLFF
TRBJ2-1	many	15	TRBV5-4	NA	TGTGCCAGCAGCTTCGGGGGGCGCACGTTCAATGAGCAGTTCTTC	CASSFGGRTFNEQFF
TRBJ2-1	many	17	TRBV24-1	TRBD1	TGTGCCACCAGTGATTTGGGGGCAGGGGGCGGCTACAATGAGCAGTTCTTC	CATSDLGAGGGYNEQFF
TRBJ2-6	many	13	TRBV12-3/TRBV12-4	NA	TGTGCCAGCAGTTTGGGCGGGGCCAACGTCCTGACTTTC	CASSLGGANVLTF
TRBJ2-5	few	14	TRBV20-1	NA	TGCAGTGCTAGAGGATGGATCGGGAGCGAGACCCAGTACTTC	CSARGWIGSETQYF
TRBJ2-2	many	19	TRBV7-6	NA	TGTGCCAGCAGCCTTAGTGGAGATGGACACCTTCCGAACACCGGGGAGCTGTTTTTT	CASSLSGDGHLPNTGELFF
TRBJ1-2	few	14	TRBV20-1	NA	TGCAGTGCTAGAGAGGCAGGGGCGGCCTATGGCTACACCTTC	CSAREAGAAYGYTF
TRBJ1-2	many	13	TRBV7-2	NA	TGTGCCAGCAGCGCGGACGGATTCTATGGCTACACCTTC	CASSADGFYGYTF
TRBJ2-2	many	15	TRBV20-1	NA	TGCAGTGCCGACAACAGGGCCATCGGCACCGGGGAGCTGTTTTTT	CSADNRAIGTGELFF
TRBJ2-3	few	16	TRBV7-3	NA	TGTGCCAGCAGTCGTAGTGGGAGTAGCTTCTTTGGTACGCAGTATTTT	CASSRSGSSFFGTQYF
TRBJ2-3	NA	16	TRBV7-9	TRBD1	TGTGCCAGCAGCTCGCGGACAGGGGGACTTCAAGATACGCAGTATTTT	CASSSRTGGLQDTQYF
TRBJ2-5	many	16	TRBV12-3/TRBV12-4	TRBD1	TGTGCCAGCAGTTTTCCCAGGACAGGGGGGACAGAGACCCAGTACTTC	CASSFPRTGGTETQYF
TRBJ2-5	few	16	TRBV7-6	NA	TGTGCCAGCAGCTTCTGGAGCGTTCAGCTGGGGGAGACCCAGTACTTC	CASSFWSVQLGETQYF
TRBJ2-2	NA	14	TRBV28	TRBD2	TGTGCCAGCGTTTGGGAGGGGAACACCGGGGAGCTGTTTTTT	CASVWEGNTGELFF
TRBJ1-2	many	14	TRBV9	NA	TGTGCCAGCAGCGTGACTGTATCTAACTATGGCTACACCTTC	CASSVTVSNYGYTF
TRBJ2-5	many	11	TRBV29-1	NA	TGCAGCGTGACAGATCGAGAGACCCAGTACTTC	CSVTDRETQYF
TRBJ1-2	NA	13	TRBV5-4	TRBD1	TGTGCCAGCAGTCCAGCAGGGGGCGAGGGCTACACCTTC	CASSPAGGEGYTF
TRBJ2-2	NA	13	TRBV5-1	NA	TGCGCCAGCAGTCTGCTACCAGCCGGGGAGCTGTTTTTT	CASSLLPAGELFF
TRBJ2-1	many	14	TRBV20-1	TRBD2	TGCAGTGCCCCTCCGAGGACTAGCGATGCTGAGCAGTTCTTC	CSAPPRTSDAEQFF
TRBJ1-1	few	15	TRBV6-5	TRBD1	TGTGCCAGCAGTTACTCGGCAGGGGGACTGCGGGAAGCTTTCTTT	CASSYSAGGLREAFF
TRBJ2-2	many	14	TRBV11-2	NA	TGTGCCAGCAGTCCAAGGGGGGACACCGGGGAGCTGTTTTTT	CASSPRGDTGELFF
TRBJ2-7	NA	14	TRBV5-4	NA	TGTGCCAGCAGCTTGGTGGGGGGGCTGAACGAGCAGTACTTC	CASSLVGGLNEQYF
TRBJ2-5	many	15	TRBV5-1	TRBD1	TGCGCCAGCAGCTTGGCCCGACAGGGGAGGGAGACCCAGTACTTC	CASSLARQGRETQYF
TRBJ1-2	many	13	TRBV29-1	TRBD1	TGCAGCGTTGGACAGGGGCCCCTCTATGGCTACACCTTC	CSVGQGPLYGYTF
TRBJ2-3	many	14	TRBV20-1	TRBD2	TGCAGTGCCCCGGCTAGCGGGAACACAGATACGCAGTATTTT	CSAPASGNTDTQYF
TRBJ2-2	many	15	TRBV5-4	NA	TGTGCCAGCAGCAAGGGACGGCTTAACACCGGGGAGCTGTTTTTT	CASSKGRLNTGELFF
TRBJ2-3	many	18	TRBV4-3	TRBD2	TGCGCCAGCAGCCAAGAGGCAGCGGGGGGGCTGGGCACAGATACGCAGTATTTT	CASSQEAAGGLGTDTQYF
TRBJ2-5	many	14	TRBV20-1	NA	TGCAGTGCTACGCATCTCCGGGGCCAAGAGACCCAGTACTTC	CSATHLRGQETQYF
TRBJ1-5	many	13	TRBV5-6	NA	TGTGCCAGCAGCTTGTCCTGGGATCAGCCCCAGCATTTT	CASSLSWDQPQHF
TRBJ2-1	few	13	TRBV7-2	NA	TGTGCCAGCAGCTTCCGGGTTAGGAATGAGCAGTTCTTC	CASSFRVRNEQFF
TRBJ1-4	NA	16	TRBV7-2	NA	TGTGCCAGCAGTTTTACAGGCCTCGCAACTAATGAAAAACTGTTTTTT	CASSFTGLATNEKLFF
TRBJ1-6	NA	13	TRBV6-5	NA	TGTGCCAGCAGTTACTCAAGAGGACAGCAACTTCAATTT	CASSYSRGQQLQF
TRBJ2-1	many	14	TRBV11-2	NA	TGTGCCAGCAGCTTAGGGCGGGCGAACAATGAGCAGTTCTTC	CASSLGRANNEQFF
TRBJ2-7	many	13	TRBV10-3	NA	TGTGCCATCGCCCCACAGGGCTCCTACGAGCAGTACTTC	CAIAPQGSYEQYF
TRBJ2-6	few	17	TRBV4-3	NA	TGCGCCAGCAGCCAAGAAACCCAGGGGACTGGGGCCAACGTCCTGACTTTC	CASSQETQGTGANVLTF
TRBJ2-1	few	16	TRBV28	TRBD2	TGTGCCAGCAGCCCCGTTCCTAGCGGGGGGGTCAATGAGCAGTTCTTC	CASSPVPSGGVNEQFF
TRBJ2-7	many	13	TRBV15	TRBD1	TGTGCCACCAGCGGACAGGACTCCTACGAGCAGTACTTC	CATSGQDSYEQYF
TRBJ2-4	NA	17	TRBV12-3/TRBV12-4	NA	TGTGCCAGCATTCCCCCCCCCAGAGGACCGTACAAAAACATTCAGTACTTC	CASIPPPRGPYKNIQYF
TRBJ2-1	many	18	TRBV12-5	NA	TGTGCTAGTGGTTTGACCCCGACAGGTAAAAGCTCCTACAATGAGCAGTTCTTC	CASGLTPTGKSSYNEQFF
TRBJ1-5	NA	17	TRBV12-3/TRBV12-4	NA	TGTGCCAGCAGTTCTCCTCGGACCCAGGGGAGCAATCAGCCCCAGCATTTT	CASSSPRTQGSNQPQHF
TRBJ2-2	few	14	TRBV4-1	TRBD1	TGCGCCAGCAGCGCAGGGGGCGATACCGGGGAGCTGTTTTTT	CASSAGGDTGELFF
TRBJ1-2	many	14	TRBV5-6	NA	TGTGCCAGCAGCTTGTACGGGGCTAACTATGGCTACACCTTC	CASSLYGANYGYTF
TRBJ2-1	NA	16	TRBV18	NA	TGTGCCAGCTCACCGTGGCCAAATCGTGGCTACAATGAGCAGTTCTTC	CASSPWPNRGYNEQFF
TRBJ2-2	many	17	TRBV15	TRBD1	TGTGCCACCAGCAGAGATCCCAGGGGGCGCCTCACCGGGGAGCTGTTTTTT	CATSRDPRGRLTGELFF